A selection of T cell receptor beta chains follows, all from one sample in a study of CD8 T cells in ankylosing spondylitis. TCRdb used MiXCR to reprocess the 5' RACE reads, holding one entry per CDR3 protein. The sample shows around 300,000 distinct CDR3 sequences, around 21% of them seen only once. The sequenced sample was blood, either unsorted or a sorted T cell fraction (not recorded which). All receptors derive from a female donor with ankylosing spondylitis or in good health (not recorded which). The CDR3 runs from the conserved cysteine through the conserved F or W. Fields, in order: clone size, D gene, V gene, J gene, CDR3 protein, CDR3 DNA. A D gene is named only where the DNA matches it firmly. Clone size is not always given. Where it is, it says once, few, many or a class for expanded clones.

>NA|NA|TRBV10-2|TRBJ2-1
CASSESWGVGIF
NA
>NA|TRBD2|TRBV25-1|TRBJ2-5
CASSEAGGAETQYF
TGTGCCAGCAGTGAAGCGGGGGGCGCGGAGACCCAGTACTTC
>NA|NA|TRBV10-3|TRBJ2-3
CAIGPQSGTDTQYF
TGTGCCATAGGACCCCAGTCTGGCACAGATACGCAGTATTTT
>many|TRBD2|TRBV27|TRBJ2-6
CASSATSGRPGANVLTF
TGTGCCAGCAGTGCCACTAGCGGGAGGCCTGGGGCCAACGTCCTGACTTTC
>NA|TRBD2|TRBV27|TRBJ2-2
CASSSQRERIRGELFF
TGTGCCAGCAGCAGTCAGCGGGAAAGAATACGGGGGGAGCTGTTTTTT
>NA|TRBD2|TRBV12-3/TRBV12-4|TRBJ2-1
CASSLPSGRAEGHEQFF
TGTGCCAGCAGTTTGCCTAGCGGGAGGGCCGAGGGCCATGAGCAGTTCTTC
>NA|TRBD2|TRBV19|TRBJ2-1
CASSIAASGRAYEQFF
TGTGCCAGTAGTATAGCGGCTAGCGGGAGGGCCTATGAGCAGTTCTTC
>few|NA|TRBV6-5|TRBJ2-3
CASSYGGFGSTDTQYF
TGTGCCAGCAGTTATGGGGGGTTCGGTAGCACAGATACGCAGTATTTT
>NA|TRBD2|TRBV20-1|TRBJ2-2
CSARRTSGTLKTTGELFF
TGCAGTGCTAGGCGGACTAGCGGGACGCTGAAGACCACCGGGGAGCTGTTTTTT
>many|NA|TRBV5-1|TRBJ2-2
CASSPMSGELFF
TGCGCCAGCAGCCCGATGTCTGGGGAGCTGTTTTTT
>few|TRBD2|TRBV5-1|TRBJ2-7
CASSPGPTSGTYEQYF
TGCGCCAGCAGCCCGGGGCCCACTAGCGGGACCTACGAGCAGTACTTC
>NA|NA|TRBV4-3|TRBJ2-3
CASSQAAWGDTQYF
TGCGCCAGCAGCCAAGCGGCGTGGGGCGATACGCAGTATTTT
>NA|NA|TRBV29-1|TRBJ2-3
CSVELGDSTDTQYF
TGCAGCGTTGAATTAGGGGACAGCACAGATACGCAGTATTTT
>NA|TRBD2|TRBV2|TRBJ2-1
CASSVTSGSVEQFF
TGTGCCAGCAGTGTTACTAGCGGGAGTGTTGAGCAGTTCTTC
>NA|NA|TRBV6-2/TRBV6-3|TRBJ2-1
CASRTNPRSYNEQFF
TGTGCCAGCAGAACGAACCCACGCTCCTACAATGAGCAGTTCTTC